The 4 T cell receptor beta chains in this list originate from one sample, sequenced in a study of blood T cell repertoires in COVID-19. Here immunoSEQ multiplex PCR was the method, and the copy in TCRdb shows in-frame clones only, minus some. Of about 120,000 clones listed, around 84% are singletons. Sequenced sample: PBMCs or T cells enriched from blood (not recorded which). Receptor source: a woman in her 30s who had recovered from COVID-19.

The V gene is TRBV29-1, the J gene TRBJ2-7, with 11 bases identical to TRBD2. Germline V lookup: CDR1 SQVTM, CDR2 ANQGSEA. J lost 6 bases, V lost 3 bases, and 13 bases had no gene match. The CDR3 length is 16 residues. Here the CDR3 reads CSVERVAGGSRGEQYF. For the CDR3, the DNA is TGCAGCGTTGAGAGGGTAGCGGGAGGGAGTCGGGGCGAGCAGTACTTC.

V gene TRBV5-1 combines with J gene TRBJ1-1; TRBD1 is a possible D gene (6 bases). V was cut by 0 bases and J by 7 bases, with 13 bases left in between. The CDR3 covers 14 residues. Germline lookup yields CDR1 SGHRS and CDR2 YFSETQ. The CDR3, as DNA: TGCGCCAGCAGCTTGGTGGGGGCAGGCGGTGAAGCTTTCTTT. It codes for CASSLVGAGGEAFF.

J is TRBJ2-2 and V is TRBV2, with 10 bases matching TRBD2. The CDR3 contains 17 residues. J gave up 0 bases and V 2 bases, and 3 bases lay outside the gene matches. Germline values: CDR1 SNHLY, CDR2 FYNNEI. DNA for the CDR3: TGTGCCAGCAGTGAACTGACTAGCGGGCCGAACACCGGGGAGCTGTTTTTT. It is translated as CASSELTSGPNTGELFF.

This clone occurred once. The rearrangement joins TRBV6-5 to TRBJ1-5, with 7 nucleotides matching TRBD1. V was pared by 2 bases and J by 1 base, with 5 bases of the junction left unmatched. The CDR3 is 16 residues long. CDR1 is MNHEY and CDR2 is SVGAGI in the germline V gene. CDR3 in amino acids: CASSYVSGGSNQPQHF. CDR3 DNA sequence: TGTGCCAGCAGTTACGTCTCAGGGGGGAGCAATCAGCCCCAGCATTTT.